These 23 T cell receptor beta chains came from one sample sequenced in a study of OX40 agonist ivuxolimab in advanced cancers. The method was immunoSEQ multiplex PCR; TCRdb's version includes in-frame clones alone and lacks a portion of them. In the table there are some 55,000 clones, 70% to 80% of which are singletons. This material consisted of CD4+ or CD8+ T cells sorted from blood, taken in a trial of the OX40 agonist ivuxolimab. These receptors were taken from an adult with an advanced solid tumor such as melanoma, head and neck, liver or kidney cancer.

This chain uses TRBV6-5 with TRBJ2-5; D uncertain. Germline CDR1 reads MNHEY; CDR2 reads SVGAGI. The CDR3 length is 14 residues. Trimming shortened V by 5 bases and J by 5 bases, and 15 bases separated the two germline ends. In DNA form, the CDR3 reads TGTGCCAGCAGTCCTAACATGGGGTCCGAGACCCAGTACTTC. Translation: CASSPNMGSETQYF.

The chain uses TRBV5-1 and TRBJ2-2; D remains unclear. V lost 7 bases, J lost 1 base, and 14 bases lay in between. CDR1 is SGHRS, CDR2 YFSETQ, per germline. The CDR3 sequence is 15 residues long. The DNA for the CDR3 is TGCGCCAGCGTACGGGCTCAGTGGAACACCGGGGAGCTGTTTTTT. Amino acids: CASVRAQWNTGELFF. The entire variable domain, with the rest obtained from reference TRBV5-1 and TRBJ2-2, is as follows: KAGVTQTPRYLIKTRGQQVTLSCSPISGHRSVSWYQQTPGQGLQFLFEYFSETQRNKGNFPGRFSGRQFSNSRSEMNVSTLELGDSALYLCASVRAQWNTGELFFGEGSRLTVL.

The gene calls are TRBV7-9 and TRBJ2-1; D is unresolved. Per the germline V gene, CDR1 is SEHNR and CDR2 is FQNEAQ (reference sequence). The V and J ends lost 4 bases and 8 bases respectively, with 6 bases between them. This CDR3 has 11 amino acids. The DNA of the CDR3 is TGTGCCAGCAGCTACACGGATGAGCAGTTCTTC. It specifies CASSYTDEQFF.

In DNA form, the CDR3 reads TGTGCCAGGGGCATTTTATATCTGCGGGGCGGGGAGCTGTTTTTT. As protein: CARGILYLRGGELFF. This sequence joins TRBV21-1 and TRBJ2-2; the D call of TRBD2 is as the table states it, not checked on the DNA. TRBV21-1 is deemed a pseudogene. There are 15 residues in the CDR3.

The gene calls are TRBV10-3 and TRBJ1-2, with 7 bases aligning to TRBD1. V was pared by 10 bases and J by 0 bases, with 11 bases of the junction left unmatched. Per germline, CDR1 ENHRY and CDR2 SYGVKD. There are 15 residues in the CDR3. CDR3 protein: CATGTAYGANYGYTF. The DNA of the CDR3 is TGTGCCACCGGGACAGCCTATGGGGCTAACTATGGCTACACCTTC.

The chain employs TRBV2 and TRBJ2-3, with TRBD1 matching 7 bases. The junction had 4 bases not matched to a gene; V was cut back by 5 bases and J by 2 bases. Germline V gene sequence: CDR1 SNHLY, CDR2 FYNNEI. The CDR3 is made up of 14 amino acids. In nucleotides, the CDR3 is TGTGCCAGCAGTCGGGACAGAGTCACAGATACGCAGTATTTT. It specifies CASSRDRVTDTQYF.

The chain links TRBV27 to TRBJ1-6; D remains ambiguous. There are 12 residues in the CDR3. Per the germline V gene, CDR1 is MNHEY and CDR2 is SMNVEV (reference sequence). V was cut by 6 bases and J by 10 bases, with 10 bases left in between. This chain's CDR3 is CASSRSESPLHF. The CDR3 DNA reads as TGTGCCAGCAGCCGATCAGAGTCACCCCTCCACTTT.

This chain uses TRBV27 with TRBJ2-7; D is undetermined. CDR3 length equals 13 residues. V lost 3 bases, J lost 4 bases, and 10 bases lay in between. The germline gives CDR1 MNHEY, CDR2 SMNVEV (reference sequence). The CDR3 DNA follows: TGTGCCAGCAGTTTGGGCCCTGCGTACGAGCAGTACTTC. Translating it yields CASSLGPAYEQYF.

This clone has a single count. This chain joins TRBV7-9 and TRBJ1-4, with a possible D match to TRBD1 (6 bases). Germline V CDR1 and CDR2: SEHNR, FQNEAQ (reference sequence). This CDR3 region has 16 residues. Deletions cut 5 bases from V and 0 bases from J, with 13 bases between. The CDR3 spells CASSRQERATNEKLFF. CDR3 coding DNA: TGTGCCAGCAGCCGACAGGAACGGGCAACTAATGAAAAACTGTTTTTT.

V and J are TRBV2 and TRBJ2-5; D is perhaps TRBD1 (5 bases). V lost 2 bases and J lost 11, with 18 bases in between. The germline V gene encodes CDR1 SNHLY and CDR2 FYNNEI. The CDR3 contains 14 residues. DNA of the CDR3: TGTGCCAGCAGTGAAAGGGGTTTGGCGGCAAGGCAGTACTTC. This encodes CASSERGLAARQYF.

The chain carries TRBV7-8 and TRBJ1-2; D unresolved. Deletions cut 2 bases from V and 3 bases from J, with 10 bases between. The CDR3 is 14 amino acids. Per germline, CDR1 SGHVS and CDR2 FQNEAQ. The CDR3 loop is CASSLFDSYYGYTF. CDR3 DNA: TGTGCCAGCAGCTTATTCGACTCTTACTATGGCTACACCTTC.

The V and J genes are TRBV5-1 and TRBJ1-4; 8 bases map to TRBD1. J gave up 8 bases and V 4 bases, and 7 bases lay outside the gene matches. This CDR3 has 14 residues. Germline V gene data show CDR1 as SGHRS and CDR2 as YFSETQ. CDR3 sequence (DNA): TGCGCCAGCAGCCAGGACAGGGTCTTCGAAAAACTGTTTTTT. This codes for CASSQDRVFEKLFF.

The J gene is TRBJ2-2, the V gene TRBV2; 7 bases are shared with TRBD1. There are 14 residues in the CDR3. Germline assignment: CDR1 SNHLY and CDR2 FYNNEI. The V and J ends lost 6 bases and 2 bases, in that order; junction bases with no gene match: 3. The DNA of the CDR3 is TGTGCCAGCAGCCGGGACAGCAACACCGGGGAGCTGTTTTTT. Translated, it gives CASSRDSNTGELFF.

The J gene is TRBJ1-1, the V gene TRBV27; D ambiguous. The CDR3 runs 14 residues. CDR1 is MNHEY, CDR2 SMNVEV, per germline (reference sequence). Trimming took off 5 bases at V and 3 bases at J, with 13 bases between the two ends. This CDR3 reads CASSPDLRYTEAFF. In DNA, the CDR3 is TGTGCCAGCAGTCCCGATTTAAGGTACACTGAAGCTTTCTTT.

The J gene is TRBJ2-1, the V gene TRBV7-6; D remains ambiguous. CDR3 length: 12 residues. In germline, CDR1 is SGHVS, CDR2 FNYEAQ. Trimming shortened V by 4 bases and J by 6 bases, and 7 bases separated the two germline ends. CDR3 amino acids: CASSSTPNEQFF. CDR3 DNA sequence: TGTGCCAGCAGCTCAACCCCCAATGAGCAGTTCTTC.

V and J are TRBV6-5 and TRBJ2-1; D is perhaps TRBD1 or TRBD2 (6 bases each). The germline gives CDR1 MNHEY, CDR2 SVGAGI. The CDR3 covers 14 residues. V lost 8 bases to trimming and J lost 9 bases, with 20 bases between them. The CDR3 bases are TGTGCCAGCTGCAAGACGGACGGGGGCTCTGAGCAGTTCTTC. This encodes CASCKTDGGSEQFF.

The CDR3 region is CAWYRDRGRRGANVLTF. The CDR3 DNA is TGTGCCTGGTACCGGGACAGGGGGCGTCGAGGGGCCAACGTCCTGACTTTC. The V call is TRBV30, the J call TRBJ2-6; 12 bases align to TRBD1. V shed 5 bases, J shed 4 bases, and the junction held 9 bases outside the gene matches. Germline V gene data show CDR1 as GTSNPN and CDR2 as SVGIG (reference sequence). The CDR3 length is 17 residues.

This chain uses TRBV5-6 with TRBJ2-4; no clear D gene. The germline gives CDR1 SGHDT, CDR2 YYEEEE. CDR3 length equals 15 residues. Trimming stripped 3 bases from V and 6 bases from J, with 16 bases between. The CDR3 nucleotides read TGTGCCAGCAGCTCCCTTGAGCAGCCGAGAAACATTCAGTACTTC. Its translation is CASSSLEQPRNIQYF.

The chain joins TRBV11-2 to TRBJ1-1, with 7 positions matching TRBD1. The CDR3 has 15 residues. In germline, CDR1 is SGHAT, CDR2 FQNNGV. V lost 6 bases and J lost 5; bases outside the gene matches: 12. The CDR3 DNA is TGTGCCAGCAGGGTTACGGGACAGCCGGGGACTGAAGCTTTCTTT. Protein: CASRVTGQPGTEAFF.

The J gene is TRBJ1-1, the V gene TRBV11-2, with D possibly matching TRBD1 (5 bases). The length of the CDR3 is 15 residues. Trimming stripped 1 base from V and 7 bases from J, with 16 bases between. Per germline, CDR1 SGHAT and CDR2 FQNNGV. CDR3 in amino acids: CASSLGGGSKDEAFF. The CDR3 coding sequence is TGTGCCAGCAGCTTAGGGGGGGGGTCAAAGGATGAAGCTTTCTTT. Supplemented by reference TRBV11-2 and TRBJ1-1, the full variable domain reads EAGVAQSPRYKIIEKRQSVAFWCNPISGHATLYWYQQILGQGPKLLIQFQNNGVVDDSQLPKDRFSAERLKGVDSTLKIQPAKLEDSAVYLCASSLGGGSKDEAFFGQGTRLTVV.

This clone was counted a few times. CDR3 sequence reads: CASSSEPLEVQYF. CDR3 bases: TGTGCCAGCAGTTCAGAGCCCTTGGAAGTCCAGTACTTC. The gene calls are TRBV11-3 and TRBJ2-5; D unresolved. Germline CDR1 is SGHNT and CDR2 is YENEEA. Trimming took 6 bases from V and 10 from J, leaving 18 bases between them. This CDR3 contains 13 residues.

The V gene is TRBV6-5, the J gene TRBJ2-5; 10 nucleotides agree with TRBD1. CDR1 is MNHEY, CDR2 SVGAGI, per germline. The CDR3 runs to 14 residues. V shed 6 bases, J shed 1 base, and the junction held 2 bases outside the gene matches. CDR3 DNA sequence: TGTGCCAGCAGAAGGACAGGGGGCCAAGAGACCCAGTACTTC. Residues: CASRRTGGQETQYF.

This sequence joins TRBV6-1 and TRBJ2-7; no firm D call. The germline V gene encodes CDR1 MNHNS and CDR2 SASEGT. The CDR3 is made up of 13 amino acids. V lost 4 bases and J lost 0, with 7 bases in between. CDR3 residues: CASSVGFSYEQYF. DNA for the CDR3: TGTGCCAGCAGTGTTGGGTTCTCCTACGAGCAGTACTTC.